These 15 T cell receptor beta chains came from one sample sequenced in a study of shared clonotypes between healthy human individuals. Generated by immunoSEQ multiplex PCR, the TCRdb table keeps only in-frame clones and is missing some. The sample holds approximately 2,300,000 clones, around 90% seen once. Sequencing used naive CD4+ T cells from PBMCs. Indicated subset: CD45RA+ positively selected. These receptors were obtained from a man aged 18 to 30 in good health. Some clones in this sample may be carry-over from other donors' samples.

This rearrangement joins TRBV11-2 to TRBJ2-5; no definite D call. The CDR3 runs to 15 residues. In germline, CDR1 is SGHAT, CDR2 FQNNGV. Trimming stripped 4 bases from V and 3 bases from J, with 15 bases between. CDR3 sequence reads: CASSSDRRPEETQYF. The CDR3 bases are TGTGCCAGCAGCTCAGATCGGCGACCTGAAGAGACCCAGTACTTC. Full variable domain (outside the CDR3, taken from reference TRBV11-2 and TRBJ2-5): EAGVAQSPRYKIIEKRQSVAFWCNPISGHATLYWYQQILGQGPKLLIQFQNNGVVDDSQLPKDRFSAERLKGVDSTLKIQPAKLEDSAVYLCASSSDRRPEETQYFGPGTRLLVL.

In this sample, this clone turned up once. The chain employs TRBV27 and TRBJ2-7, with 7 nucleotides matching TRBD2. CDR1 MNHEY and CDR2 SMNVEV come from the germline V gene (reference sequence). Trimming at V came to 6 bases and at J to 3 bases, leaving 11 bases not matched to a gene. This CDR3 spans 15 amino acids. As DNA, the CDR3 is TGTGCCAGCAGCCCACCAGCTGCGGGAGTCTACGAGCAGTACTTC. Its translation is CASSPPAAGVYEQYF.

The V and J genes are TRBV28 and TRBJ1-4; D uncertain. Germline V gene sequence: CDR1 MDHEN, CDR2 SYDVKM. Trimming took 5 bases from V and 8 from J, leaving 12 bases between them. CDR3 length equals 13 residues. The CDR3 here is CASSLLGGEKLFF. As DNA, the CDR3 is TGTGCCAGCAGTCTCCTGGGCGGGGAAAAACTGTTTTTT.

The gene calls are TRBV15 and TRBJ2-4; TRBD1 agrees at 8 bases. This CDR3 has 13 amino acids. The germline V gene encodes CDR1 LNHNV and CDR2 YYDKDF (reference sequence). Trimming removed 5 bases from V and 8 bases from J; junction bases left unmatched: 5. CDR3 coding DNA: TGTGCCACCAGCTTGGACAGGGTGGACATTCAGTACTTC. Protein sequence: CATSLDRVDIQYF.

The chain links TRBV2 to TRBJ2-1; 9 bases fit TRBD2. This CDR3 contains 15 residues. V shed 3 bases, J shed 9 bases, and the junction held 9 bases outside the gene matches. The V gene's germline CDR1 is SNHLY and CDR2 FYNNEI. The DNA of the CDR3 is TGTGCCAGCAGTGAGGGTAGCGGGAGTTCCGGTGAGCAGTTCTTC. Protein product: CASSEGSGSSGEQFF.

The chain employs TRBV7-9 and TRBJ2-6; D not certain. The V end was cut by 8 bases, the J end by 0 bases, with 17 bases between. The V gene's germline CDR1 is SEHNR and CDR2 FQNEAQ (reference sequence). The CDR3 is 17 amino acids. CDR3 sequence (DNA): TGTGCCAGCGAGGAACGCCGGCAGACCTCTGGGGCCAACGTCCTGACTTTC. It translates to CASEERRQTSGANVLTF. The complete variable domain, with remaining parts taken from reference TRBV7-9 and TRBJ2-6, reads DTGVSQNPRHKITKRGQNVTFRCDPISEHNRLYWYRQTLGQGPEFLTYFQNEAQLEKSRLLSDRFSAERPKGSFSTLEIQRTEQGDSAMYLCASEERRQTSGANVLTFGAGSRLTVL.

This clone was detected once. The chain has TRBV7-2 and TRBJ1-1; D remains unclear. The ends were cut back, 5 bases at V and 3 bases at J, with 16 bases in the middle. This CDR3 has 15 residues. CDR1 is SGHTA, CDR2 FQGNSA, per germline. Written as DNA, the CDR3 is TGTGCCAGCAGCCCCCGCTGGGGTCGGGACACTGAAGCTTTCTTT. Amino acid sequence: CASSPRWGRDTEAFF.

V is TRBV28 and J is TRBJ2-7; 10 bases map to TRBD2. V trimming: 3 bases; J trimming: 3 bases; junction bases outside the gene matches: 8. Germline assignment: CDR1 MDHEN and CDR2 SYDVKM. CDR3 length equals 16 residues. In DNA, the CDR3 is TGTGCCAGCAGTTTTTTAGGACTAGCGGAGCACTACGAGCAGTACTTC. This codes for CASSFLGLAEHYEQYF.

This rearrangement joins TRBV28 to TRBJ1-5, with a weak D call TRBD1 (6 bases). Trimming took off 1 base at V and 8 bases at J, with 18 bases between the two ends. Per the germline V gene, CDR1 is MDHEN and CDR2 is SYDVKM. This CDR3 comprises 16 residues. For the CDR3, the DNA is TGTGCCAGCAGTTTATATACAGGGTTCCCCATAGAGCCCCAGCATTTT. This gives the protein CASSLYTGFPIEPQHF.

The chain joins TRBV5-1 to TRBJ2-1; tentatively, D is TRBD1 (6 bases). CDR3 length equals 15 residues. Trimming took off 2 bases at V and 7 bases at J, with 16 bases between the two ends. Germline CDR1 reads SGHRS; CDR2 reads YFSETQ. CDR3 sequence reads: CASSLGPQTGNEQFF. For the CDR3, the DNA is TGCGCCAGCAGCTTAGGGCCCCAAACAGGGAATGAGCAGTTCTTC.

The chain joins TRBV29-1 to TRBJ2-1; D remains unclear. V was pared by 7 bases and J by 6 bases, with 10 bases between. The germline CDR1 and CDR2 sequences are SQVTM and ANQGSEA. The length of the CDR3 is 11 residues. This chain's CDR3 is CSGTPSNEQFF. The CDR3 nucleotides read TGCAGCGGGACCCCATCCAATGAGCAGTTCTTC.

This clone was seen once. This chain joins TRBV2 and TRBJ2-1; D possibly corresponds to TRBD1 (5 bases). This CDR3 is built from 14 residues. The germline V and J ends were trimmed by 8 bases and 2 bases, with 13 bases remaining between them. CDR1 and CDR2 from the germline V gene are SNHLY and FYNNEI. The CDR3 DNA reads as TGTGCCAGCGTTTTCAGGGTTCCCTACAATGAGCAGTTCTTC. It translates to CASVFRVPYNEQFF.

This sequence joins TRBV18 and TRBJ2-5; D is uncertain. CDR3 length equals 14 residues. The germline CDR1 and CDR2 sequences are KGHSH and LQKENI. Trimming took 6 bases from V and 1 from J, leaving 12 bases between them. The CDR3 loop is CASSTRGTQETQYF. The CDR3 nucleotides read TGTGCCAGCTCCACTCGAGGTACCCAAGAGACCCAGTACTTC.

This clone was detected once. CDR3 DNA: TGCAGCGAAAGACGGCAGAGTGCCTATGGCTACACCTTC. This codes for CSERRQSAYGYTF. The rearrangement uses TRBV29-1 and TRBJ1-2; D unclear. The CDR3 loop spans 13 amino acids. CDR1 is SQVTM and CDR2 is ANQGSEA in the germline V gene. Trimming took off 7 bases at V and 4 bases at J, with 16 bases between the two ends.

This clone was seen only once. The V gene is TRBV27, the J gene TRBJ1-2; 7 bases are shared with TRBD1. This CDR3 spans 15 amino acids. Trimming took 5 bases from V and 1 from J; bases not matched to a gene: 7. The germline gives CDR1 MNHEY, CDR2 SMNVEV (reference sequence). CDR3 sequence reads: CASSPQGVGNYGYTF. The CDR3 DNA reads TGTGCCAGCAGTCCGCAGGGGGTCGGTAACTATGGCTACACCTTC.